This TCR beta chain was obtained from a study of blood T cell repertoires in COVID-19. Overall study: Material from acute and convalescent COVID-19 was sourced from the United States, Italy and Spain.

As processed by the authors: Researchers report that nucleated cell counts were estimated from reference gene primer amplification. This table comes from immunoSEQ multiplex PCR, and its TCRdb copy is limited to in-frame clones, with some not included. V and J calls and clone size are as listed in that table; D and trimming were resolved from the DNA. The repertoire consists of about 35,000 clones, with 87% occurring once and the leading ten covering roughly a tenth. The CDR3 runs 13 residues. With 1 base removed from V and 3 bases from J, the gap between germline ends came to 7 bases. In germline, CDR1 is SGHRS, CDR2 YFSETQ.

This rearrangement joins TRBV5-1 to TRBJ2-5, with D uncertain. Sample: peripheral blood. This receptor was obtained from a man older than 75 with active COVID-19. The CDR3 loop reads CASSLQSEETQYF. CDR3 sequence (DNA): TGCGCCAGCAGCTTGCAGTCAGAAGAGACCCAGTACTTC. Looking up the rest from reference TRBV5-1 and TRBJ2-5 gives the full variable domain: KAGVTQTPRYLIKTRGQQVTLSCSPISGHRSVSWYQQTPGQGLQFLFEYFSETQRNKGNFPGRFSGRQFSNSRSEMNVSTLELGDSALYLCASSLQSEETQYFGPGTRLLVL.